The present TCR beta chain was sequenced within a study of cytomegalovirus exposure and HLA in healthy donors. General study findings and limits: It was found in a later analysis that first-cohort TCR clusters tended to co-occur in the 130 or so validation repertoires. CMV antigen specificity was confirmed in vitro for a few CMV-associated chains.

The CDR3 has 16 residues. Germline V lookup: CDR1 MDHEN, CDR2 SYDVKM. The V end lost 7 bases, the J end lost 3 bases, and 22 bases lay between the germline ends. The assay was immunoSEQ multiplex PCR, and TCRdb's table has in-frame clones only and misses some. The sample consists of roughly 200,000 clones, roughly three quarters of them appearing once. Details on this clone: Its specificity is not known.

It was the approximately 130-subject validation cohort, separate from the roughly 700-subject first cohort, to which the donors belonged. This sequence originates from a woman aged 25 to 39 in good health and CMV-seronegative. The specimen sequenced was PBMCs. The chain joins TRBV28 to TRBJ2-7; a weak D match, TRBD2 (7 bases). The CDR3 region is CASIHRWGGRSYEQYF. The DNA for the CDR3 is TGTGCCAGCATCCATCGATGGGGGGGCAGGAGCTACGAGCAGTACTTC.